This is a list of T cell receptor beta chains from one sample in a study of T cells in Graves' hyperthyroidism and ophthalmopathy. Each CDR3 protein gets one entry after TCRdb re-called the multiplex PCR reads with MiXCR. The repertoire holds around 300,000 distinct CDR3 sequences, with around 14% as singletons. The sequenced material came from blood. The receptors stem from a woman aged 30 to 39 with Graves' hyperthyroidism. The CDR3 runs from the conserved cysteine through the conserved F or W. The D gene is left open where the match is weak. Size values are once, few and many counts, or a class for expanded clones, and some rows have none.

d_call clone_size j_call v_call cdr3_aa cdr3_nt
TRBD2 - TRBJ2-1 TRBV11-2 CASSLGTSGENEQFF TGTGCCAGCAGCTTGGGGACTAGCGGGGAGAATGAGCAGTTCTTC
- - TRBJ2-5 TRBV6-1 CASSMGGARTETQYF TGTGCCAGCAGTATGGGGGGGGCGCGTACGGAGACCCAGTACTTC
- - TRBJ1-4 TRBV5-1 CASCISGSQSEKLFF TGCGCCAGCTGCATATCAGGGAGTCAGAGCGAAAAACTGTTTTTT
TRBD2 few TRBJ2-5 TRBV3-1 CASSQDHSGRFVEETQYF TGTGCCAGCAGCCAAGATCATAGCGGGAGGTTTGTAGAAGAGACCCAGTACTTC
- - TRBJ1-2 TRBV18 CASSPPGATNYGYTF TGTGCCAGCTCACCACCGGGGGCCACTAACTATGGCTACACCTTC
- few TRBJ2-1 TRBV15 CATSSTRSDEQFF TGTGCCACCAGCAGCACCCGCTCCGATGAGCAGTTCTTC
- many TRBJ1-1 TRBV20-1 CSARDGERVNTEAFF TGCAGTGCTAGAGATGGGGAGAGGGTTAACACTGAAGCTTTCTTT
- few TRBJ1-2 TRBV7-2 CASSSTQGRVYGYTF TGTGCCAGCAGTTCCACCCAGGGGCGGGTCTATGGCTACACCTTC
- few TRBJ1-1 TRBV5-1 CASSTQTPSNTEAFF TGCGCCAGCAGCACCCAGACACCAAGCAACACTGAAGCTTTCTTT
- few TRBJ2-2 TRBV5-1 CASSLLSGEVNTGELFF TGCGCCAGCAGCTTGCTTAGCGGAGAAGTTAACACCGGGGAGCTGTTTTTT
- few TRBJ1-1 TRBV9 CASSVNRDMNTEAFF TGTGCCAGCAGCGTAAACAGGGACATGAACACTGAAGCTTTCTTT
- few TRBJ1-1 TRBV12-3/TRBV12-4 CASTPMGRGLPLDEAFF TGTGCCAGCACCCCGATGGGAAGGGGACTTCCCTTGGATGAAGCTTTCTTT
- - TRBJ1-5 TRBV28 CASSFGGINQPQHF TGTGCCAGCAGTTTTGGGGGGATCAATCAGCCCCAGCATTTT
- many TRBJ1-1 TRBV19 CASSPRAANTEAFF TGTGCCAGTAGCCCCCGGGCAGCGAACACTGAAGCTTTCTTT
- many TRBJ1-4 TRBV6-5 CASSYRRTSNEKLFF TGTGCCAGCAGTTACCGCCGGACTTCTAATGAAAAACTGTTTTTT
- few TRBJ2-2 TRBV20-1 CSARVDTGELFF TGCAGTGCTAGAGTTGACACCGGGGAGCTGTTTTTT
- many TRBJ1-5 TRBV2 CASTRGISSQPQHF TGTGCCAGTACCAGGGGAATAAGTAGTCAGCCCCAGCATTTT
- - TRBJ2-1 TRBV6-1 CAASTDEQFF TGTGCCGCATCTACAGATGAGCAGTTCTTC
TRBD2 - TRBJ2-1 TRBV7-3 CASSLRGGDGPYNEQFF TGTGCCAGCAGCTTAAGGGGGGGGGACGGGCCCTACAATGAGCAGTTCTTC
- few TRBJ2-7 TRBV10-3 CAISRGTNEQYF TGTGCCATCAGTCGCGGCACCAACGAGCAGTACTTC
- - TRBJ2-1 TRBV4-2 CASSRRDPYSYNEQFF TGTGCCAGCAGCCGCCGGGACCCATACTCCTACAATGAGCAGTTCTTC
TRBD1 many TRBJ1-5 TRBV2 CASMDYPGQGIQPQHF TGTGCCAGCATGGACTACCCGGGACAGGGGATCCAGCCCCAGCATTTT
TRBD1 many TRBJ2-2 TRBV28 CGTGRNTGELFF TGTGGGACAGGGAGGAACACCGGGGAGCTGTTTTTT
- - TRBJ1-1 TRBV7-9 CASSLGLHTEAFF TGTGCCAGCAGCTTAGGCCTACACACTGAAGCTTTCTTT
- few TRBJ1-1 TRBV29-1 CSVGGGSPEAFF TGCAGCGTAGGGGGGGGGTCCCCTGAAGCTTTCTTT
TRBD1 few TRBJ2-3 TRBV12-3/TRBV12-4 CASSPPLDRGFLADTQYF TGTGCCAGCAGTCCCCCCCTTGACAGGGGTTTTCTGGCAGATACGCAGTATTTT
- many TRBJ2-3 TRBV10-2 CASSEGAAASTDTQYF TGCGCCAGCAGTGAAGGTGCAGCGGCTAGCACAGATACGCAGTATTTT
TRBD1 - TRBJ1-1 TRBV4-1 CASSQVTQGAQAFF TGCGCCAGCAGCCAAGTAACACAGGGGGCTCAAGCTTTCTTT
- many TRBJ2-3 TRBV15 CATSRSAAVDTQYF TGTGCCACCAGCAGATCCGCCGCGGTAGATACGCAGTATTTT
TRBD2 - TRBJ2-1 TRBV29-1 CSVERGLAGDDSYNEQLF TGCAGCGTTGAAAGGGGTCTAGCGGGAGATGACTCCTACAATGAGCAGTTGTTC
- many TRBJ2-7 TRBV11-2 CASRDTRRVNEQYF TGTGCCAGCAGGGACACGAGGAGGGTCAACGAGCAGTACTTC
- few TRBJ1-5 TRBV20-1 CSASPGPGGHQPQHF TGCAGTGCTAGTCCCGGGCCCGGGGGTCATCAGCCCCAGCATTTT
TRBD1 - TRBJ2-7 TRBV6-2/TRBV6-3 CASRLRGTGTYEQSF TGTGCCAGCAGACTGAGGGGGACAGGGACCTACGAGCAGTCCTTC
- many TRBJ2-1 TRBV6-2/TRBV6-3 CASSYIHNEQFF TGTGCCAGCAGTTACATTCACAATGAGCAGTTCTTC
- few TRBJ2-7 TRBV20-1 CSASKYGKTYEQYF TGCAGTGCCAGCAAATATGGGAAAACCTACGAGCAGTACTTC
- many TRBJ2-3 TRBV7-9 CASSLVQNAQYF TGTGCCAGCAGCTTAGTACAGAACGCGCAGTATTTT
- many TRBJ2-5 TRBV7-2 CASSLDFREETQYF TGTGCCAGCAGCTTAGACTTTCGGGAAGAGACCCAGTACTTC
TRBD2 - TRBJ2-7 TRBV15 CATSLSRTSAPYEQYF TGTGCCACCAGCCTTTCTCGGACTAGCGCGCCCTACGAGCAGTACTTC
- - TRBJ2-3 TRBV25-1 CASSESGPDTQYF TGTGCCAGCAGTGAATCGGGACCAGATACGCAGTATTTT
- few TRBJ2-7 TRBV7-9 CASSLVTDEQYF TGTGCCAGCAGCTTAGTTACTGACGAGCAGTACTTC
- - TRBJ2-1 TRBV10-1 CASSGGGSENYEQFF TGCGCCAGCAGTGGAGGGGGGTCAGAAAATTATGAGCAGTTCTTC
- few TRBJ2-1 TRBV29-1 CSGIVREQFF TGCAGCGGTATAGTAAGAGAGCAGTTCTTC
TRBD1 - TRBJ1-2 TRBV29-1 CSVETGAYGYTF TGCAGCGTCGAGACAGGGGCCTATGGCTACACCTTC
TRBD2 many TRBJ2-2 TRBV7-3 CASSLGLAGETGELFF TGTGCCAGCAGCTTAGGTCTAGCGGGAGAAACCGGGGAGCTGTTTTTT
- few TRBJ2-2 TRBV10-3 CAIRLIDNTGELFF TGTGCCATCCGGCTAATTGACAACACCGGGGAGCTGTTTTTT
TRBD2 many TRBJ2-7 TRBV11-1 CASTSAGGPAGEQYF TGTGCCAGCACTTCCGCGGGGGGCCCCGCGGGCGAGCAGTACTTC
TRBD2 many TRBJ2-3 TRBV27 CASGTSGKADTQYF TGTGCCAGCGGCACTAGCGGGAAGGCAGATACGCAGTATTTT
TRBD1 many TRBJ2-5 TRBV28 CASSSRGPLETQYF TGTGCCAGCAGTTCCAGGGGGCCGTTAGAGACCCAGTACTTC
TRBD2 - TRBJ2-5 TRBV2 CASSFKRERRETQYF TGTGCCAGCAGCTTCAAGCGGGAGAGGCGAGAGACCCAGTACTTC
- few TRBJ2-7 TRBV7-2 CASSFGSLDEQYF TGTGCCAGCAGCTTCGGTAGTCTAGACGAGCAGTACTTC